This T cell receptor (beta chain) was captured by sequencing in a study of T cells expressing NK-cell markers. Remarks on this clonotype: Its target is unknown.

Findings of the study overall: For several donors, the dominant NKG2C+ clonotypes made up about 1.0-8% of their CD8+ T cells. The study did not resolve the HCMV specificity of expanded NKG2C+ T cell clones.

A 5'RACE template switching approach incorporating UMIs was used to make TCR beta cDNA. TCRdb reanalyzed the 5' RACE reads and collapses them to one entry per CDR3 protein, without DNA. The table lists 550,000 or so distinct CDR3 sequences. The source material was blood T cells: a sorted CD56 or NKG2C T cell subset, CD4+ or CD8+ T cells, or bulk PBMC T cells (not recorded which). The clonotype originates from a young man in good health.

CDR3 loop: CASSDGGPRPDTQYF. The genes are TRBV6-1 and TRBJ2-3; no DNA is available, so the TRBD1 call from TCRdb remains unchecked. The CDR3 is 15 amino acids. Germline CDR1 is MNHNS and CDR2 is SASEGT.